In its sample, the clone carrying this T cell receptor (beta chain) was seen many times. One entry per CDR3 protein results from TCRdb running MiXCR on the 5' RACE reads. The sample consists of around 63,000 distinct CDR3 sequences, 15% to 20% of them appearing once. The source of the sample is a study of T cells of healthy individuals. The V end lost 0 bases, the J end lost 4 bases, and 13 bases lay between the germline ends. Germline V gene sequence: CDR1 SGDLS, CDR2 YYNGEE. This CDR3 comprises 15 residues. The sequence was obtained from a human donor in good health. The chain uses TRBV9 and TRBJ1-2, with D maybe TRBD1 (5 bases). The chain's CDR3 is CASSVEARERYGYTF. DNA for the CDR3: TGTGCCAGCAGCGTAGAGGCCAGGGAGCGCTATGGCTACACCTTC.